This entry concerns a single TCR beta chain. Its antigen remains unidentified. Germline assignment: CDR1 DFQATT and CDR2 SNEGSKA (reference sequence). The CDR3 length is 14 residues. J lost 2 bases, V lost 5 bases, and 9 bases had no gene match. The data originate from a study of T cells in Graves' hyperthyroidism and ophthalmopathy. Whole-study results and caveats: Most thyroid-expanded clonotypes above 0.001 were also found in blood.

It was RNA transcripts that yielded the amplified TCR beta CDR3 regions. Initially, a first-round RT-PCR of the TCR CDR3 employed the HTBI primer set. TCRdb re-called the multiplex PCR reads with MiXCR, one entry per CDR3 protein. Of 490,000 or so distinct CDR3 sequences in the sample, roughly 23% were seen once. The sequence derives from a woman aged 65 to 85 with Graves' ophthalmopathy. Sequences were obtained from blood. The J gene is TRBJ2-7, the V gene TRBV20-1; TRBD1 matches 7 bases. The CDR3 region has the DNA TGCAGTGCTTCCCGGCCCGGACAGGCCTACGAGCAGTACTTC. Amino acids: CSASRPGQAYEQYF.